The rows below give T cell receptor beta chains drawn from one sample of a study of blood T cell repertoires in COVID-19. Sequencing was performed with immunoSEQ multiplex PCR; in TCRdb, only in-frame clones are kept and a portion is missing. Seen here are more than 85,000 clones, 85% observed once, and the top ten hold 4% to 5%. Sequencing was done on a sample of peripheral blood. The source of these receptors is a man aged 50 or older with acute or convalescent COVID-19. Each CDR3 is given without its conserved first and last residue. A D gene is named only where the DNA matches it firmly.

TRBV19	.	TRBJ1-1	ASSIDHRMWGTEAF
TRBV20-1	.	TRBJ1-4	SASPPGLSEKLF
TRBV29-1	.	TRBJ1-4	SVLNEKLF
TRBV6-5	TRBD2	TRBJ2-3	ASRGAGAWDTQY
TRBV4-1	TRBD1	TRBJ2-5	ASSPTGQGARETQY
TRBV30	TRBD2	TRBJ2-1	AWSVRGGGPVREQF
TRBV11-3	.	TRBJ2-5	ASSLGQQETQY
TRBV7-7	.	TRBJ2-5	ASSARGGTRTKETQY
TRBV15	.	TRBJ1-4	ATSRRGTDNEKLF
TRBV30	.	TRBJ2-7	AWRKRGEQY
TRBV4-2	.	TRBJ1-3	ASSQDFSGNTIY
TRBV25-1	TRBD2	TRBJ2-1	ASTELAGVNNEQF
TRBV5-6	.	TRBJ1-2	ASSYGGFTGVFNYGYT
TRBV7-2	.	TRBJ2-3	ASGWTYGDTQY
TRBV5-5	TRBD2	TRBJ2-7	ASSPPVAGRGEQY
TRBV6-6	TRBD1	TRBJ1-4	ASSRSRTGRNEKLF
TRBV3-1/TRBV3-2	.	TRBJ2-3	ASSQIGAPTDTQY
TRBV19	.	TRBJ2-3	ASSIPGGTDTQY
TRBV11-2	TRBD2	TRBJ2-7	ASSFAGGAYEQY
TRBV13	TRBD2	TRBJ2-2	ASSSSPSGGHTGELF
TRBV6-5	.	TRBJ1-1	ASSYLTGAEAF
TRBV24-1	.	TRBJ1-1	ATSDGLYTEAF
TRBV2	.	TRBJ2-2	AADRTGELF
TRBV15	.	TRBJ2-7	ATSRVKSSYEQY
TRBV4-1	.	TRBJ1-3	ASSQQGSSGNTIY
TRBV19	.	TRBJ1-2	ASSLQGYGYT
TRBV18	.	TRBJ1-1	ASSPLKGAFTEAF
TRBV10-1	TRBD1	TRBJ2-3	ASSEDRAAADTQY
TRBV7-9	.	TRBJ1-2	ASSSAGANYGYT
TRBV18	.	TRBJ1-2	ASSPLSGEGYT
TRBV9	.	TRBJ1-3	ASSVEPGKGNTIY
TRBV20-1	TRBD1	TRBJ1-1	SARGQGRAF
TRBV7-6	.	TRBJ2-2	ASSLHGGFSPGELF
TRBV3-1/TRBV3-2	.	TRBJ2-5	ASSQGEGGETQY
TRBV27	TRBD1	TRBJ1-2	ASSLSGQAPGYGYT
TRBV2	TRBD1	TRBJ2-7	ASSGDSEQY
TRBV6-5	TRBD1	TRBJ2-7	ASSPGTGGNEQY
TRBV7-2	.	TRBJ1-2	ASKPSETYGYT
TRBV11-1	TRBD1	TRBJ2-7	ASTPGQGVSYEQY
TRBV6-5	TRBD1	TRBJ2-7	ASKNIGTGGYEQY
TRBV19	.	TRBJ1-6	ASSIYSVNSPLH
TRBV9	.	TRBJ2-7	ASSVAAGQSYEQY
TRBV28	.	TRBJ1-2	ASSFQVGAQNYGYT
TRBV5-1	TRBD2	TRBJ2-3	ASSLAGGRDTQY
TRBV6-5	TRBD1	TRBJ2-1	ASSPGTGGYNEQF
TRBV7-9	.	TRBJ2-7	ASSFAGMSYEQY
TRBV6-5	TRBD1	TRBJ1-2	ASSFLGQGAGGYT
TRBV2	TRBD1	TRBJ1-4	ASNQGGEKLF
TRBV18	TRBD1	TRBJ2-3	ASSTGTGTDTQY
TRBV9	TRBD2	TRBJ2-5	ASSVVTAGGQETQY
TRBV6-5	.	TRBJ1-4	ASRGSGQWTEKLF
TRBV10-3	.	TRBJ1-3	AISESTGHLSRNTIY
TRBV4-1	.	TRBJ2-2	ASSQEWSGPDTGELF
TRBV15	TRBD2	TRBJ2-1	ATSRGLAGGRRAYNEQF